Each of the 27 T cell receptor beta chains below was sequenced from the same sample in a study of blood T cells in healthy people across ages. Then a second PCR, running roughly 6 to 11 cycles, was carried out with a sample-barcoded 5' primer and a J-beta primer mix. One entry per CDR3 protein results from TCRdb running MiXCR on the 5' RACE reads. The sample lists some 1,500,000 distinct CDR3 sequences; roughly 43% were seen once. The sample comprised blood. Source of these receptors: a woman under 30 in good health.

The chain is built from TRBV6-6 and TRBJ1-1; D perhaps matches TRBD1 (6 bases). The germline V and J ends were trimmed by 7 bases and 8 bases, with 17 bases remaining between them. The CDR3 runs 13 residues. Germline V gene data show CDR1 as MNHNY and CDR2 as SVGAGI (reference sequence). The CDR3 DNA reads TGTGCCAGCAAACTGGGGGCTCGAATAGAAGCTTTCTTT. This translates into CASKLGARIEAFF.

V gene TRBV7-2 combines with J gene TRBJ2-1; 8 positions agree with TRBD2. V dropped 2 bases and J dropped 4; count of bases not matched to a gene: 10. This CDR3 region has 17 residues. Germline V gives CDR1 SGHTA, CDR2 FQGNSA. The CDR3 region is CASSLRGLSGNYNEQFF. CDR3 nucleotides: TGTGCCAGCAGCTTAAGGGGCCTTAGCGGGAATTACAATGAGCAGTTCTTC. Full variable domain (outside the CDR3, taken from reference TRBV7-2 and TRBJ2-1): GAGVSQSPSNKVTEKGKDVELRCDPISGHTALYWYRQSLGQGLEFLIYFQGNSAPDKSGLPSDRFSAERTGGSVSTLTIQRTQQEDSAVYLCASSLRGLSGNYNEQFFGPGTRLTVL.

This clonotype has a single count. This chain joins TRBV4-3 and TRBJ1-4; weak D call: TRBD1 (5 bases). Trimming left V 1 base short and J 3 bases short, with 9 bases between. Germline lookup yields CDR1 LGHNA and CDR2 YSLEER. The length of the CDR3 is 15 residues. The CDR3 sequence is CASSQVGVSNEKLFF. CDR3 nucleotide sequence: TGCGCCAGCAGCCAAGTGGGGGTCTCTAATGAAAAACTGTTTTTT.

This chain uses TRBV20-1 with TRBJ2-1; D remains ambiguous. V was cut by 7 bases and J by 8 bases, with 15 bases left in between. Germline loops: CDR1 DFQATT, CDR2 SNEGSKA (reference sequence). This CDR3 has 12 amino acids. CDR3 coding DNA: TGCAGTGTCGCCCACAGTGAACATGAGCAGTTCTTC. It translates to CSVAHSEHEQFF.

The chain combines TRBV9 with TRBJ1-6, with D possibly TRBD1 on 5 matching bases. Per the germline V gene, CDR1 is SGDLS and CDR2 is YYNGEE. CDR3 length: 14 amino acids. Trimming removed 7 bases at V and 5 bases at J, with 13 bases between. CDR3 protein: CASSPGQHNSPLHF. The CDR3 DNA sequence: TGTGCCAGCTCTCCAGGACAACATAATTCACCCCTCCACTTT.

This clonotype occurred a few times. The genes are TRBV5-6 and TRBJ1-5; D gene unclear. The germline V gene has CDR1 SGHDT and CDR2 YYEEEE. The CDR3 extends over 19 amino acids. Trimming pared 0 bases from V and 0 bases from J, leaving 19 bases between. CDR3 coding DNA: TGTGCCAGCAGCTTGGCAGCGGACCCCCTTTTCCCTAGCAATCAGCCCCAGCATTTT. Encoded protein: CASSLAADPLFPSNQPQHF.

This clonotype came up a few times. The chain recombines TRBV15 with TRBJ2-3, with D unresolved. V lost 1 base and J lost 1, with 3 bases in between. This CDR3 has 13 residues. Germline V gives CDR1 LNHNV, CDR2 YYDKDF (reference sequence). CDR3 protein: CATSRVRTDTQYF. DNA of the CDR3: TGTGCCACCAGCAGAGTGCGCACAGATACGCAGTATTTT.

This sequence joins TRBV4-2 and TRBJ2-1; no firm D call. From germline, CDR1 is LGHNA and CDR2 YNFKEQ. The germline V and J ends were trimmed by 1 base and 7 bases, with 14 bases remaining between them. The CDR3 contains 15 residues. CDR3 sequence reads: CASSQVVDPWNEQFF. In DNA form, the CDR3 reads TGTGCCAGCAGCCAAGTTGTGGACCCGTGGAATGAGCAGTTCTTC.

This clonotype was observed a handful of times. The chain links TRBV20-1 to TRBJ2-7; D gene ambiguous. Germline lookup yields CDR1 DFQATT and CDR2 SNEGSKA (reference sequence). Trimming took off 3 bases at V and 3 bases at J, with 9 bases between the two ends. This CDR3 is built from 12 residues. The CDR3 sequence is CSARWQRYEQYF. CDR3 sequence (DNA): TGCAGTGCTAGGTGGCAGCGCTACGAGCAGTACTTC.

As concerns this clonotype: The limits of the CDR3 on the DNA are not certain, so only TCRdb's listed CDR3 is given. The CDR3 loop is CASSSSQGAETQYF. The chain uses TRBV6-2 or TRBV6-3 and TRBJ2-5; TRBD1 is taken as the D call from the table, unchecked against the DNA. Germline values: CDR1 MNHEY, CDR2 SVGEGT. 14 amino acids form the CDR3, both terminal residues included.

This clonotype was observed a handful of times. The chain carries TRBV4-1 and TRBJ2-7; D is perhaps TRBD2 (7 bases). There are 18 residues in the CDR3. Germline V gene sequence: CDR1 MGHRA, CDR2 YSYEKL. Trimming left V 4 bases short and J 2 bases short, with 24 bases between. In DNA form, the CDR3 reads TGCGCCAGCAGCCCTCGGACAGCGAAGACTAGCAGTACCTACGAGCAGTACTTC. The encoded protein is CASSPRTAKTSSTYEQYF.

This clonotype was seen a handful of times. V and J are TRBV12-3 or TRBV12-4 and TRBJ1-2; D is perhaps TRBD1 (6 bases). V lost 6 bases, J lost 6 bases, and 17 bases lay in between. This CDR3 is 14 amino acids long. The CDR3 bases are TGTGCCAGCAGCGCTAGCCTAGGGGGTGATGGCTACACCTTC. It encodes CASSASLGGDGYTF.

The chain joins TRBV6-5 to TRBJ2-1; D is unresolved. Germline V gene sequence: CDR1 MNHEY, CDR2 SVGAGI. The CDR3 is 14 residues long. Trimming took off 2 bases at V and 9 bases at J, with 14 bases between the two ends. The CDR3 DNA sequence: TGTGCCAGCAGTTACCAACTCTCGGCGGTTGAGCAGTTCTTC. The encoded protein is CASSYQLSAVEQFF.

V and J are TRBV29-1 and TRBJ2-3; TRBD2 is a possible D gene (6 bases). V was trimmed by 4 bases and J by 5 bases, leaving 16 bases between them. This CDR3 spans 14 amino acids. CDR1 is SQVTM and CDR2 is ANQGSEA in the germline V gene. The CDR3 reads CSVVETRTGDTQYF. For the CDR3, the DNA is TGCAGCGTTGTGGAGACTAGGACTGGAGATACGCAGTATTTT.

This clonotype was counted between two and nine times. J is TRBJ1-2 and V is TRBV12-3 or TRBV12-4; TRBD1 matches 10 bases. J lost 2 bases, V lost 5 bases, and 11 bases had no gene match. The CDR3 is made up of 17 amino acids. CDR3 sequence reads: CASSAGTGAAPNYGYTF. For the CDR3, the DNA is TGTGCCAGCAGTGCCGGGACAGGGGCTGCTCCGAACTATGGCTACACCTTC.

This clonotype was detected only a few times. This chain connects TRBV12-3 or TRBV12-4 to TRBJ2-5; D is tentatively TRBD1 or TRBD2 (6 bases each). V lost 6 bases to trimming and J lost 5 bases, with 19 bases between them. This CDR3 spans 15 amino acids. The CDR3 loop reads CASSPVGGRGETQYF. The CDR3 nucleotides read TGTGCCAGCAGCCCGGTTGGGGGGCGCGGGGAGACCCAGTACTTC.

The DNA for the CDR3 is TGCGCCAGCAGCCAAGTTATGGGTCCCGACTACGAGCAGTACTTC. It codes for CASSQVMGPDYEQYF. This chain uses TRBV4-3 with TRBJ2-7, with D hard to call. CDR1 and CDR2 from the germline V gene are LGHNA and YSLEER. The germline V and J ends were trimmed by 1 base and 3 bases, with 13 bases remaining between them. The CDR3 length is 15 residues.

This clonotype came up a few times. The rearrangement joins TRBV13 to TRBJ2-7; perhaps TRBD2 as D (5 bases). Trimming stripped 8 bases from V and 2 bases from J, with 13 bases between. Looked up from germline, CDR1 is PRHDT and CDR2 is FYEKMQ (reference sequence). The CDR3 length is 13 residues. CDR3 in amino acids: CASVRSGTYEQYF. The CDR3, as DNA: TGTGCCAGCGTTAGGAGCGGAACCTACGAGCAGTACTTC.

The V call is TRBV30, the J call TRBJ1-4, with unresolved D. CDR3 length: 13 residues. V dropped 3 bases and J dropped 7 bases, with 12 bases sitting between them. Per the germline V gene, CDR1 is GTSNPN and CDR2 is SVGIG (reference sequence). The CDR3 protein is CAWSRTRGEKLFF. Here the CDR3 DNA reads TGTGCCTGGAGCAGAACCAGAGGTGAAAAACTGTTTTTT.

On this clonotype itself: One end of the junction does not line up with germline, which may come from a read error. This chain joins TRBV3-1 and TRBJ2-3, with TRBD1 identical over 11 bases. Looked up from germline, CDR1 is LGHDT and CDR2 is YNNKEL (reference sequence). This CDR3 spans 16 amino acids. The CDR3 spells CASSPRTGGHTDTRYF. The DNA for the CDR3 is TGTGCCAGCAGCCCTCGGACAGGGGGCCACACAGATACGCGGTATTTT.

This clonotype was found a few times. The chain recombines TRBV12-5 with TRBJ2-4, with D perhaps TRBD1 or TRBD2 (5 bases each). V lost 3 bases and J lost 13, with 16 bases in between. The length of the CDR3 is 13 residues. Germline lookup yields CDR1 LGHNT and CDR2 FRNRAP. The CDR3 region is CASGLRDGWEQYF. The CDR3 nucleotides read TGTGCTAGTGGTTTAAGGGACGGTTGGGAGCAGTACTTC.

This clonotype appeared once. An end of the junction differs from the germline gene, which may be a read error. The chain combines TRBV20-1 with TRBJ1-2; TRBD1 might be the D (6 bases). CDR3 length: 15 residues. The germline gives CDR1 DFQATT, CDR2 SNEGSKA (reference sequence). The CDR3 bases are TGCAGTGCTGGAGAAGAGGGGGGAATGAACTATGGCTACACCTTC. Amino acid sequence: CSAGEEGGMNYGYTF.

To note about this clonotype: A much larger clone sits a single nucleotide away, making a read error possible. The chain couples TRBV7-9 to TRBJ2-1; D remains ambiguous. The V end was cut by 8 bases, the J end by 7 bases, with 9 bases between. Germline CDR1 reads SEHNR; CDR2 reads FQNEAQ (reference sequence). This CDR3 is 11 amino acids long. The CDR3 DNA follows: TGTGCCAGCGACTGGGCTAATGAGCAGTTCTTC. This gives the protein CASDWANEQFF.

This clonotype was found a few times. J is TRBJ2-3 and V is TRBV7-8; 12 nucleotides align to TRBD2. The CDR3 totals 18 residues. The junction had 9 bases not matched to a gene; V was cut back by 4 bases and J by 1 base. CDR1 SGHVS and CDR2 FQNEAQ come from the germline V gene. This CDR3 is CASSSTGLAGSRTDTQYF. CDR3 DNA: TGTGCCAGCAGCTCAACAGGACTAGCGGGAAGTCGCACAGATACGCAGTATTTT.

J is TRBJ2-1 and V is TRBV4-3; possibly TRBD1 for D (5 bases). CDR3 length equals 17 residues. The V end lost 1 base, the J end lost 3 bases, and 16 bases lay between the germline ends. Germline-derived CDR1 and CDR2 are LGHNA and YSLEER. The CDR3 sequence is CASSQGEGVGHYNEQFF. CDR3 DNA sequence: TGCGCCAGCAGCCAAGGGGAAGGGGTGGGGCACTACAATGAGCAGTTCTTC.

The table lists this clonotype with a few counts. V usage is TRBV4-3 and J usage is TRBJ2-3, with D unresolved. This CDR3 contains 16 residues. With 0 bases removed from V and 0 bases from J, the gap between germline ends came to 10 bases. Germline CDR1 LGHNA, CDR2 YSLEER. CDR3: CASSQDWRSSTDTQYF. In DNA form, the CDR3 reads TGCGCCAGCAGCCAAGACTGGCGTAGCAGCACAGATACGCAGTATTTT.

This chain connects TRBV12-3 or TRBV12-4 to TRBJ1-1, with no clear D. The ends were cut back, 3 bases at V and 0 bases at J, with 8 bases in the middle. The CDR3 loop spans 14 amino acids. Here the CDR3 reads CASSFGFMNTEAFF. In DNA, the CDR3 is TGTGCCAGCAGTTTCGGGTTCATGAACACTGAAGCTTTCTTT.